This record concerns one T cell receptor (beta chain) sequence. Its antigen is as yet unknown. The germline gene is not matched at one end of the junction; a read error may be the cause. This sample is drawn from a study of Graves' ophthalmopathy and Graves' hyperthyroidism. In the study overall: Stable hyperthyroid donors showed no ophthalmopathy during 18 months follow-up. The study's findings and limits: Using a 13-signature model, the authors split ophthalmopathy from stable hyperthyroidism, with about 88% sensitivity and around 76% specificity.

This CDR3 comprises 8 residues. Per the germline V gene, CDR1 is SQVTM and CDR2 is ANQGSEA. Other autoimmune diseases, uncontrolled infections, pregnancy or lactation excluded patients from enrollment. The sequenced template was RNA, covering the TCR beta CDR3 region. First-round RT-PCR with HTBI primers preceded a second-round multiplex PCR. Each CDR3 protein is one row after TCRdb ran MiXCR on the multiplex PCR reads. Of around 1.1 million distinct CDR3 sequences in the sample, about 35% are singletons; the top ten hold approximately 12%. The chain has TRBV29-1 and TRBJ2-7; 10 bases match TRBD1. Sequencing was performed on peripheral blood or thyroid tissue (not recorded which). This TCR was sampled from an adult man with Graves' hyperthyroidism. In DNA, the CDR3 is TGCAGCGTGGGGGACAGGGGCTTC. Translated: CSVGDRGF.